This T cell receptor (beta chain) originates from a study of cytomegalovirus exposure and HLA in healthy donors. PCR involved 60 Vbeta and 13 Jbeta primers. The repertoire was sequenced with immunoSEQ multiplex PCR; TCRdb's copy has only in-frame clones and lacks some. The repertoire holds around 140,000 clones, with approximately 90% as singletons. Germline V CDR1 and CDR2: SGHVS, FQNEAQ. Germline trimming cut 4 bases from V and 0 bases from J; bases unmatched to any gene: 12. This CDR3 is 18 amino acids long. With respect to this clone: Its antigen is undetermined.

Broader study findings: Researchers reported that a few CMV-associated chains were confirmed in vitro as CMV antigen-specific.

This chain joins TRBV7-8 and TRBJ2-7; 10 positions match TRBD2. Specimen: PBMCs. This TCR derives from a woman aged 30 to 39 in good health and CMV-seronegative. CDR3 bases: TGTGCCAGCAGCTCGGGGGCGTTAGCGGGGGGCTTCTCCTACGAGCAGTACTTC. It specifies CASSSGALAGGFSYEQYF.